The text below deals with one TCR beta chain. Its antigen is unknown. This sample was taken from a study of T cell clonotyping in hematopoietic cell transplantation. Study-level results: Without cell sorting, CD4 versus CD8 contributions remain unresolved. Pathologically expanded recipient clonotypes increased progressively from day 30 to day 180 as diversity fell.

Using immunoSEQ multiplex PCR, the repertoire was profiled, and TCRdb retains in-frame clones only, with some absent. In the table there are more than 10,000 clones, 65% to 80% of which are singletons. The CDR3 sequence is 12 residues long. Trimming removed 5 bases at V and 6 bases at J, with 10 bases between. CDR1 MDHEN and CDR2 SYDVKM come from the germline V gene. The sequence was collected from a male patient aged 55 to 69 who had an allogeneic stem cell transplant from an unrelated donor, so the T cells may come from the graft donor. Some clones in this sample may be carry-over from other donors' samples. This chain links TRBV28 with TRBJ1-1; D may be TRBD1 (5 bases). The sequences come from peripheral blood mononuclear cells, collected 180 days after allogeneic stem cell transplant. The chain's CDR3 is CASSVGVSEAFF. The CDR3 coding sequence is TGTGCCAGCAGTGTAGGGGTTTCTGAAGCTTTCTTT. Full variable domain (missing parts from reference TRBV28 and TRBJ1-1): DVKVTQSSRYLVKRTGEKVFLECVQDMDHENMFWYRQDPGLGLRLIYFSYDVKMKEKGDIPEGYSVSREKKERFSLILESASTNQTSMYLCASSVGVSEAFFGQGTRLTVV.